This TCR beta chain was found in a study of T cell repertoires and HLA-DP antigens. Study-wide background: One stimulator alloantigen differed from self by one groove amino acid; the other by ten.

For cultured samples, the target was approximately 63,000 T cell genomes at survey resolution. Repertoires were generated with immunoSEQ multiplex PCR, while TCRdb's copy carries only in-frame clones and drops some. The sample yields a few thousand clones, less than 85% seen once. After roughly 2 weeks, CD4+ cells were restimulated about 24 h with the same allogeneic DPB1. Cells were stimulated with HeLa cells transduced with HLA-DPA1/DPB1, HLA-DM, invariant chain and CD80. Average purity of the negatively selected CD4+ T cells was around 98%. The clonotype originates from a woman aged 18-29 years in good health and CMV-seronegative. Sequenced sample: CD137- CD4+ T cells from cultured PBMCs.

The CDR3 DNA follows: TGTGCCAGCTCACCACCGACAGGGTGGTACCAAGAGACCCAGTACTTC. This sequence encodes CASSPPTGWYQETQYF. The rearrangement links TRBV18 to TRBJ2-5, with TRBD1 matching 7 bases. The germline V gene encodes CDR1 KGHSH and CDR2 LQKENI. V gave up 0 bases and J gave up 0 bases; unmatched junction bases: 4. This CDR3 is built from 16 residues. Filled out from reference TRBV18 and TRBJ2-5, the complete variable domain reads NAGVMQNPRHLVRRRGQEARLRCSPMKGHSHVYWYRQLPEEGLKFMVYLQKENIIDESGMPKERFSAEFPKEGPSILRIQQVVRGDSAAYFCASSPPTGWYQETQYFGPGTRLLVL.